The 24 T cell receptor beta chains below come from one sample, sequenced in a study of blood T cell repertoires in COVID-19. The repertoire was sequenced with immunoSEQ multiplex PCR; TCRdb's copy has only in-frame clones and lacks some. The sample includes approximately 300,000 clones, more than 75% of them seen just once. The specimen was PBMCs or T cells enriched from blood (not recorded which). Receptors were obtained from a woman aged 18-29 years who had recovered from COVID-19.

The rearrangement joins TRBV14 to TRBJ1-2; 9 bases map to TRBD1. CDR3 length: 15 residues. Germline V gene sequence: CDR1 SGHDN, CDR2 FVKESK. Losses at the gene ends were 3 bases for V and 4 bases for J; bases not matched to a gene: 6. CDR3 bases: TGTGCCAGCAGCCACACAGGGGGCGAGGGCTATGGCTACACCTTC. Its protein product is CASSHTGGEGYGYTF.

CDR3: CSASKTGGGNTEAFF. The CDR3 coding sequence is TGCAGTGCTAGTAAGACAGGGGGCGGGAACACTGAAGCTTTCTTT. The V gene is TRBV20-1, the J gene TRBJ1-1; 10 positions match TRBD1. The V segment lost 3 bases and the J segment 1 base; nucleotides outside the gene matches: 5. CDR3 size: 15 residues. Per germline, CDR1 DFQATT and CDR2 SNEGSKA (reference sequence).

The chain joins TRBV28 to TRBJ1-4; 7 nucleotides match TRBD1. Germline assignment: CDR1 MDHEN and CDR2 SYDVKM. The CDR3 length is 14 residues. V was pared by 8 bases and J by 6 bases, with 9 bases of the junction left unmatched. DNA for the CDR3: TGTGCCAGCTCCGGGGGGGACAGATATGAAAAACTGTTTTTT. Its translation: CASSGGDRYEKLFF.

The rearrangement links TRBV3-1 (or the pseudogene TRBV3-2) to TRBJ1-1, with D unclear. The CDR3 covers 14 residues. V was pared by 4 bases and J by 2 bases, with 11 bases between. Germline V gene sequence: CDR1 LGHDT, CDR2 YNNKEL (reference sequence). CDR3 coding DNA: TGTGCCAGCAGCCCTCTCGGAGCAAACACTGAAGCTTTCTTT. This codes for CASSPLGANTEAFF.

V gene TRBV28 combines with J gene TRBJ1-4; D may be TRBD1 (5 bases). Trimming stripped 3 bases from V and 4 bases from J, with 9 bases between. Germline V lookup: CDR1 MDHEN, CDR2 SYDVKM. This CDR3 region has 14 residues. CDR3 in amino acids: CASSLGPINEKLFF. CDR3 sequence (DNA): TGTGCCAGCAGTTTGGGGCCTATTAATGAAAAACTGTTTTTT.

The rearrangement uses TRBV30 and TRBJ1-6, with 8 bases aligning to TRBD1. Germline V gives CDR1 GTSNPN, CDR2 SVGIG (reference sequence). The trim removed 3 bases at V and 8 bases at J, leaving 9 bases unmatched. The CDR3 extends over 15 amino acids. The CDR3 region has the DNA TGTGCCTGGAGAGTCCGGGACAGGTTGGATTCACCCCTCCACTTT. It translates to CAWRVRDRLDSPLHF. The full variable domain, in which reference TRBV30 and TRBJ1-6 provide the parts outside the CDR3, is SQTIHQWPATLVQPVGSPLSLECTVEGTSNPNLYWYRQAAGRGLQLLFYSVGIGQISSEVPQNLSASRPQDRQFILSSKKLLLSDSGFYLCAWRVRDRLDSPLHFGNGTRLTVT.

The rearrangement joins TRBV5-1 to TRBJ2-5; 12 nucleotides align to TRBD2. Looked up from germline, CDR1 is SGHRS and CDR2 is YFSETQ. This CDR3 region has 16 residues. V dropped 3 bases and J dropped 4; count of bases not matched to a gene: 7. The CDR3 spells CASSWTTSGSLETQYF. For the CDR3, the DNA is TGCGCCAGCAGCTGGACGACTAGCGGGAGTCTAGAGACCCAGTACTTC.

The CDR3 region has the DNA TGTGCCAGCAGTCTGGGACAGGCTCCTGGGGACGAGCAGTACTTC. Encoded protein: CASSLGQAPGDEQYF. The genes are TRBV28 and TRBJ2-7, with TRBD1 matching 8 bases. Looked up from germline, CDR1 is MDHEN and CDR2 is SYDVKM. This CDR3 is built from 15 residues. V lost 5 bases to trimming and J lost 5 bases; unmatched junction nucleotides: 11.

The V and J genes are TRBV7-9 and TRBJ1-1, with D perhaps TRBD1 (5 bases). The germline CDR1 and CDR2 sequences are SEHNR and FQNEAQ (reference sequence). V shed 7 bases and J shed 1 base, with 13 bases lying between them. There are 14 residues in the CDR3. The CDR3, as DNA: TGTGCCAGCACCCCGGGGGTAACGAACACTGAAGCTTTCTTT. Translated, it gives CASTPGVTNTEAFF.

The rearrangement links TRBV2 to TRBJ1-2, with TRBD1 matching over 8 bases. This CDR3 region has 13 residues. CDR1 and CDR2 (germline): SNHLY, FYNNEI. Losses at the gene ends were 6 bases for V and 8 bases for J; bases not matched to a gene: 8. The CDR3 protein is CASRLTGVGGYTF. CDR3 in DNA: TGTGCCAGCAGGCTGACAGGGGTCGGGGGCTACACCTTC.

The chain has TRBV7-6 and TRBJ1-1, with unresolved D. CDR1 SGHVS and CDR2 FNYEAQ come from the germline V gene. Deletions cut 5 bases from V and 0 bases from J, with 16 bases between. This CDR3 spans 16 amino acids. CDR3 in amino acids: CASSTSRGGLNTEAFF. The CDR3 region has the DNA TGTGCCAGCAGCACATCTCGGGGAGGGCTGAACACTGAAGCTTTCTTT.

The rearrangement uses TRBV18 and TRBJ1-2, with TRBD1 as a possible D gene (6 bases). The CDR3 sequence is 13 residues long. The V gene's germline CDR1 is KGHSH and CDR2 LQKENI. V lost 2 bases, J lost 6 bases, and 10 bases lay in between. CDR3 amino acids: CASSPNRVDGYTF. In DNA, the CDR3 is TGTGCCAGCTCACCAAACAGGGTTGATGGCTACACCTTC.

The V gene is TRBV9, the J gene TRBJ1-1; the D is unclear. The germline CDR1 and CDR2 sequences are SGDLS and YYNGEE. There are 13 residues in the CDR3. The germline V and J ends were trimmed by 0 bases and 8 bases, with 11 bases remaining between them. The CDR3 DNA sequence: TGTGCCAGCAGCGTAGGCACCCGAGGCGAAGCTTTCTTT. Translation: CASSVGTRGEAFF.

V usage is TRBV4-2 and J usage is TRBJ1-5; D possibly corresponds to TRBD1 (6 bases). The ends were cut back, 1 base at V and 5 bases at J, with 15 bases in the middle. Germline-derived CDR1 and CDR2 are LGHNA and YNFKEQ. The CDR3 consists of 16 residues. Here the CDR3 reads CASSQAWTERDQPQHF. CDR3 nucleotide sequence: TGTGCCAGCAGCCAAGCCTGGACAGAGAGAGATCAGCCCCAGCATTTT.

The V and J genes are TRBV3-1 (or the pseudogene TRBV3-2) and TRBJ2-7, with TRBD1 matching 7 bases. Germline V gene data show CDR1 as LGHDT and CDR2 as YNNKEL (reference sequence). The CDR3 loop spans 16 amino acids. The V and J ends lost 3 bases and 1 base, in that order; junction bases with no gene match: 9. The CDR3 loop is CASSQGYGTVSYEQYF. In DNA form, the CDR3 reads TGTGCCAGCAGCCAGGGCTACGGGACAGTTTCCTACGAGCAGTACTTC.

This clone has more than one count but fewer than ten. The chain links TRBV28 to TRBJ2-2; D unresolved. V was clipped by 5 bases and J by 7 bases, with 11 bases between them. CDR1 MDHEN and CDR2 SYDVKM come from the germline V gene. The CDR3 is 13 residues long. This CDR3 reads CASSIVNSGELFF. CDR3 bases: TGTGCCAGCAGTATAGTGAATAGCGGGGAGCTGTTTTTT.

The chain combines TRBV6-5 with TRBJ1-2; D is possibly TRBD1 (6 bases). V shed 0 bases and J shed 8 bases, with 16 bases lying between them. Germline V lookup: CDR1 MNHEY, CDR2 SVGAGI. The CDR3 runs to 15 residues. The CDR3 loop is CASSYSLGGAKGYTF. DNA for the CDR3: TGTGCCAGCAGTTACTCGCTGGGGGGGGCTAAGGGCTACACCTTC.

V and J are TRBV7-9 and TRBJ1-1, with 10 bases aligning to TRBD1. With 3 bases clipped from V and 4 bases from J, the junction kept 11 bases outside the gene matches. Germline V gene lookup returns CDR1 SEHNR and CDR2 FQNEAQ (reference sequence). This CDR3 has 17 residues. As DNA, the CDR3 is TGTGCCAGCAGCTTCGGTGGGACAGGGGCGGGTTCCACTGAAGCTTTCTTT. The encoded protein is CASSFGGTGAGSTEAFF.

This chain connects TRBV3-1 (or the pseudogene TRBV3-2) to TRBJ1-4; D remains unclear. V lost 2 bases, J lost 5 bases, and 12 bases lay in between. CDR3 size: 15 residues. Germline lookup yields CDR1 LGHDT and CDR2 YNNKEL (reference sequence). CDR3 nucleotide sequence: TGTGCCAGCAGCCAACGAGGCCCGCCCAATGAAAAACTGTTTTTT. It encodes CASSQRGPPNEKLFF.

This clone was recorded a few times. The chain couples TRBV30 to TRBJ1-5; 8 positions match TRBD1. V lost 2 bases, J lost 0 bases, and 12 bases stayed unmatched. The CDR3 runs to 18 residues. Germline-derived CDR1 and CDR2 are GTSNPN and SVGIG (reference sequence). In DNA, the CDR3 is TGTGCCTGGAGTAGACCGGGACAGGACTTTTATAGCAATCAGCCCCAGCATTTT. Its translation: CAWSRPGQDFYSNQPQHF.

The gene calls are TRBV5-1 and TRBJ2-2; 14 bases agree with TRBD2. Germline lookup yields CDR1 SGHRS and CDR2 YFSETQ. The trim removed 5 bases at V and 5 bases at J, leaving 11 bases unmatched. The length of the CDR3 is 18 residues. The CDR3 region is CASRELTSGRARTGELFF. The DNA of the CDR3 is TGCGCCAGCAGAGAATTGACTAGCGGGAGGGCCAGGACCGGGGAGCTGTTTTTT.

This clone was recorded once. V is TRBV19 and J is TRBJ2-1, with TRBD2 matching over 12 bases. V trimming: 5 bases; J trimming: 9 bases; junction bases outside the gene matches: 11. CDR3 length equals 16 residues. In germline, CDR1 is LNHDA, CDR2 SQIVND (reference sequence). CDR3 DNA sequence: TGTGCCAGTAGTTCCACCGGGACTAGCGGGTCCAGTGAGCAGTTCTTC. Its translation: CASSSTGTSGSSEQFF.

The rearrangement joins TRBV28 to TRBJ2-7; TRBD2 aligns across 9 bases. V dropped 4 bases and J dropped 3; count of bases not matched to a gene: 4. The CDR3 has 14 residues. CDR1 MDHEN and CDR2 SYDVKM come from the germline V gene. Here the CDR3 reads CASSWTSAHYEQYF. The CDR3 nucleotides read TGTGCCAGCAGTTGGACTAGCGCCCACTACGAGCAGTACTTC.

The chain joins TRBV4-1 to TRBJ2-7, with TRBD1 matching 7 bases. The V gene's germline CDR1 is MGHRA and CDR2 YSYEKL. The CDR3 consists of 13 residues. J gave up 3 bases and V 6 bases, and 5 bases lay outside the gene matches. The CDR3 loop reads CASSEGANYEQYF. CDR3 coding DNA: TGCGCCAGCAGTGAGGGGGCTAACTACGAGCAGTACTTC.